This passage covers 10 T cell receptor beta chains from one sample sequenced in a study of T cell responses to AZD1222 COVID-19 vaccine. Repertoires were generated with immunoSEQ multiplex PCR, while TCRdb's copy carries only in-frame clones and drops some. Here the sample spans about 57,000 clones, approximately 86% being singletons. The specimen comprised peripheral blood, sampled on day 0 of AZD1222 vaccination. The source of these receptors is an adult in good health.

CDR3 loop: CASSEITVRARADDNEQFF. CDR3 DNA sequence: TGTGCCAGCAGTGAAATCACAGTTAGGGCACGTGCTGATGACAATGAGCAGTTCTTC. This chain links TRBV6-1 with TRBJ2-1; D is unclear. Deletions cut 2 bases from V and 5 bases from J, with 25 bases between. The CDR3 is 19 amino acids. Germline V lookup: CDR1 MNHNS, CDR2 SASEGT.

This chain joins TRBV6-5 and TRBJ1-1, with 8 nucleotides matching TRBD1. CDR1 and CDR2 from the germline V gene are MNHEY and SVGAGI. This CDR3 has 13 amino acids. Trimming took 7 bases from V and 0 from J; bases not matched to a gene: 1. In DNA, the CDR3 is TGTGCCAGCAACAGGGGGTTGAACACTGAAGCTTTCTTT. This encodes CASNRGLNTEAFF.

The V call is TRBV7-2, the J call TRBJ2-4; 8 nucleotides agree with TRBD2. This CDR3 comprises 14 residues. The V and J ends lost 2 bases and 9 bases, in that order; junction bases with no gene match: 6. Germline CDR1 SGHTA, CDR2 FQGNSA. This chain's CDR3 is CASSLSGRGVIQYF. The CDR3 DNA reads as TGTGCCAGCAGCTTAAGCGGGAGAGGGGTCATTCAGTACTTC.

The J gene is TRBJ1-2, the V gene TRBV28; 8 bases line up with TRBD1. Germline values: CDR1 MDHEN, CDR2 SYDVKM. This CDR3 comprises 14 residues. Trimming took 4 bases from V and 6 from J; bases not matched to a gene: 7. The CDR3 DNA reads as TGTGCCAGCAGTTCAACGGACAGGGTAGATGGCTACACCTTC. It yields the protein CASSSTDRVDGYTF.

The chain employs TRBV4-2 and TRBJ2-7; no firm D call. Germline assignment: CDR1 LGHNA and CDR2 YNFKEQ. The CDR3 loop spans 16 amino acids. V lost 2 bases to trimming and J lost 4 bases, with 18 bases between them. The CDR3 DNA reads as TGTGCCAGCAGCCAACTCCTTCAGCTTTTTGGGTACGAGCAGTACTTC. This translates into CASSQLLQLFGYEQYF.

This clone came up a few times. The chain couples TRBV27 to TRBJ2-3, with 8 positions matching TRBD2. Germline V gene lookup returns CDR1 MNHEY and CDR2 SMNVEV (reference sequence). This CDR3 spans 14 amino acids. Trimming cost V 8 bases and J 2 bases; bases outside gene matches: 6. The DNA for the CDR3 is TGTGCCAGCTCTGAGACTAGCGTCACAGATACGCAGTATTTT. Translation gives CASSETSVTDTQYF.

The chain links TRBV18 to TRBJ2-3, with no clear D. V lost 2 bases to trimming and J lost 2 bases, with 11 bases between them. The CDR3 spans 15 residues. CDR1 is KGHSH and CDR2 is LQKENI in the germline V gene. CDR3 coding DNA: TGTGCCAGCTCACCAAATCAAAGGGCCACAGATACGCAGTATTTT. Translating it yields CASSPNQRATDTQYF. The variable domain in full, with the rest retrieved from reference TRBV18 and TRBJ2-3, is NAGVMQNPRHLVRRRGQEARLRCSPMKGHSHVYWYRQLPEEGLKFMVYLQKENIIDESGMPKERFSAEFPKEGPSILRIQQVVRGDSAAYFCASSPNQRATDTQYFGPGTRLTVL.

This rearrangement joins TRBV3-1 (or the pseudogene TRBV3-2) to TRBJ2-3; D gene unclear. V dropped 4 bases and J dropped 4 bases, with 15 bases sitting between them. Germline V gene data show CDR1 as LGHDT and CDR2 as YNNKEL (reference sequence). The CDR3 is made up of 15 amino acids. The CDR3 DNA reads as TGTGCCAGCAGCCCACAGACGGAACGCTCAGATACGCAGTATTTT. Its protein product is CASSPQTERSDTQYF.

The genes are TRBV2 and TRBJ1-3, with D maybe TRBD1 (6 bases). Trimming removed 5 bases at V and 2 bases at J, with 13 bases between. From germline, CDR1 is SNHLY and CDR2 FYNNEI. This CDR3 spans 15 amino acids. The CDR3 DNA reads as TGTGCCAGCAGTCAGGGGAAAGGAGCTGGAAACACCATATATTTT. Amino acids: CASSQGKGAGNTIYF.

For this clone: The DNA is omitted, as the CDR3 cannot be located on it reliably, and the CDR3 follows TCRdb's listing. The chain employs TRBV11-1 and TRBJ2-7. From its first to its last residue, the CDR3 has 12 amino acids. The V gene's germline CDR1 is SGHAT and CDR2 FQDESV (reference sequence). CDR3 protein: CASSWGGGSLYF.